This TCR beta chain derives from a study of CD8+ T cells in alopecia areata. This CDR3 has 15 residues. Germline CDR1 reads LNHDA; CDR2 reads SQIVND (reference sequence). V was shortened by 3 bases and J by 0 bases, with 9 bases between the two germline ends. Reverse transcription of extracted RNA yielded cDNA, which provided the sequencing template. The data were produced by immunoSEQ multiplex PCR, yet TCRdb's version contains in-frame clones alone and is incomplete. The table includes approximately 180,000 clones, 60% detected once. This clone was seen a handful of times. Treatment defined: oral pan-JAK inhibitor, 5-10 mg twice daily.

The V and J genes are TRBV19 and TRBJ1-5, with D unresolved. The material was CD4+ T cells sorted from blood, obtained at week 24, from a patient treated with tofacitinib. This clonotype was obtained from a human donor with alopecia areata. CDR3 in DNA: TGTGCCAGTAGTATCCCTGCCTCTAGCAATCAGCCCCAGCATTTT. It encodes CASSIPASSNQPQHF.